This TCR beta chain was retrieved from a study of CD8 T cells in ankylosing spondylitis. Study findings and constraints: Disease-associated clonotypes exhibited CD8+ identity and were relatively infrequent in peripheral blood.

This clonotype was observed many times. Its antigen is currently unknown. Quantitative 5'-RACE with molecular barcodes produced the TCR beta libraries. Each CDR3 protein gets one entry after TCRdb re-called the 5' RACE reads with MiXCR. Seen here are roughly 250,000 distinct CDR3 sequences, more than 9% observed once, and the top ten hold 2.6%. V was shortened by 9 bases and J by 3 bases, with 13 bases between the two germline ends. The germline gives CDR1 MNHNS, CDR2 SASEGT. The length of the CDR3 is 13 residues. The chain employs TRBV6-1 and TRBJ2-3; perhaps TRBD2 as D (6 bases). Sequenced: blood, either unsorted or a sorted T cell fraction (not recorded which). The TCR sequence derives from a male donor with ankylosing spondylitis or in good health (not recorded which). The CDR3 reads CASGGATTDTQYF. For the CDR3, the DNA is TGTGCCAGTGGCGGGGCGACGACAGATACGCAGTATTTT.